This TCR beta chain was identified during a study of T cell changes during pregnancy in multiple sclerosis (dated by TCRdb to between 2018 and 2021). Turning to the overall study: Changes in the T cell repertoire over the course of pregnancy were examined in this study in women with multiple sclerosis.

From its cysteine to its phenylalanine, the CDR3 spans 15 amino acids. Just the 45-base CDR3 DNA is kept, in frame starting at base 1. Cut back by 6 bases and 8 bases, the V and J ends lie 22 bases apart. The germline V gene sets CDR1 to SGHTA and CDR2 to FQGNSA. Turning to this clone: Its antigen is still unknown. No base quality values were provided; no much bigger clone lies one nucleotide off.

The library came from the immunoSEQ multiplex PCR assay. Entries here come from immuneACCESS through TCRdb and include only in-frame sequences with V and J called. Some clones fail to appear in such tables; in the studies checked, an unresolved V gene covers under half of the shortfall, and the cause of the remainder is unknown. The table for this sample lists about 38,000 clones; about nine tenths of them were counted only once. About 5.9% of the sample is in the top ten clones. The V and J genes are TRBV7-2 and TRBJ1-1, and TRBD1 may be the D gene, going by 5 matching bases. Sequencing used CD8+ T cells from peripheral blood mononuclear cells, obtained in the second trimester of pregnancy. This TCR was sampled from a female donor with multiple sclerosis, enrolled in a pregnancy study. The CDR3 region: CASSPHDEDISEAFF. The nucleotide sequence is given as TGTGCCAGCAGTCCCCATGACGAGGACATATCCGAAGCTTTCTTT.